This T cell receptor beta chain was obtained from a study of beta chain features in type 1 diabetes. Findings and caveats of the study: In comparison with healthy donors, patients had naive, central memory and Treg TCRB repertoires that appeared more similar.

For this clone: Antigen unknown.

Sequenced material consisted of expressed TCRB transcripts (all of the isolated RNA was reverse transcribed). TCRdb keeps only in-frame clones here, not all; method: immunoSEQ multiplex PCR. The sample lists about 620,000 clones, about 16% occurring once. Looked up from germline, CDR1 is ENHRY and CDR2 is SYGVKD. Deletions cut 3 bases from V and 1 base from J, with 10 bases between. This CDR3 region has 15 residues. CD4+ cells of the naive, central memory, regulatory and stem cell-like memory types were sorted via CD45RO/CCR7/CD25/CD127/CD95/CD27. The chain recombines TRBV10-3 with TRBJ2-4; maybe TRBD1 (5 bases). Sequencing was performed on naive CD4+ T cells from blood. This clonotype was obtained from a man aged 18 to 29 in good health. CDR3 nucleotides: TGTGCCATCAGTGACAGGGTTTTGGCCAAAAACATTCAGTACTTC. Protein product: CAISDRVLAKNIQYF.